A selection of T cell receptor beta chains follows, all from one sample in a study of blood T cell repertoires in COVID-19. The table came from immunoSEQ multiplex PCR; TCRdb's copy has only in-frame clones and leaves some out. The repertoire has fewer than 500,000 clones, 75% to 90% of them found once; the top ten carry approximately 4.5%. The sequenced material came from peripheral blood. These receptors were obtained from a woman aged 25 to 39 with acute or convalescent COVID-19. CDR3s include the opening cysteine and the closing phenylalanine or tryptophan. The order of the fields is D gene, V gene, clone size, J gene, CDR3 protein, CDR3 DNA. A D gene is named only where the DNA matches it firmly. Rows give clone size only sometimes, using once, few, many, or a class for an expanded clone.

D gene: -; V gene: TRBV5-4; clone size: few; J gene: TRBJ1-6; CDR3 protein: CASSAGDSPLHF; CDR3 DNA: TGTGCCAGCAGCGCCGGGGATTCACCCCTCCACTTT
D gene: TRBD2; V gene: TRBV24-1; clone size: -; J gene: TRBJ2-3; CDR3 protein: CATSDLFGGASTDTQYF; CDR3 DNA: TGTGCCACCAGTGATTTGTTCGGGGGGGCAAGCACAGATACGCAGTATTTT
D gene: -; V gene: TRBV5-6; clone size: -; J gene: TRBJ1-2; CDR3 protein: CASSFSAAESF; CDR3 DNA: TGTGCCAGCAGCTTCTCGGCGGCTGAATCCTTC
D gene: TRBD1; V gene: TRBV2; clone size: -; J gene: TRBJ1-2; CDR3 protein: CASSREQGNYGYTF; CDR3 DNA: TGTGCCAGCAGTCGGGAACAGGGGAACTATGGCTACACCTTC
D gene: -; V gene: TRBV19; clone size: -; J gene: TRBJ2-7; CDR3 protein: CASSSVGTFASYEQYF; CDR3 DNA: TGTGCCAGTAGTTCCGTCGGGACTTTTGCCTCCTACGAGCAGTACTTC
D gene: -; V gene: TRBV27; clone size: -; J gene: TRBJ1-2; CDR3 protein: CASSPEQGGYGYTF; CDR3 DNA: TGTGCCAGCAGCCCTGAACAGGGTGGGTATGGCTACACCTTC
D gene: -; V gene: TRBV19; clone size: once; J gene: TRBJ2-7; CDR3 protein: CASSIDGSYEQYF; CDR3 DNA: TGTGCCAGTAGTATCGACGGGAGCTACGAGCAGTACTTC
D gene: TRBD1; V gene: TRBV4-1; clone size: once; J gene: TRBJ2-3; CDR3 protein: CASSQDRVGTGTDTQYF; CDR3 DNA: TGCGCCAGCAGCCAAGATCGCGTGGGGACAGGGACAGATACGCAGTATTTT
D gene: TRBD1; V gene: TRBV2; clone size: -; J gene: TRBJ2-1; CDR3 protein: CASRTRDRVSNEQFF; CDR3 DNA: TGTGCCAGCAGAACAAGGGACAGGGTAAGCAATGAGCAGTTCTTC
D gene: TRBD1; V gene: TRBV5-5; clone size: once; J gene: TRBJ1-3; CDR3 protein: CASSLTLWDRASGNTIYF; CDR3 DNA: TGTGCCAGCAGCTTGACGCTTTGGGACAGGGCCTCTGGAAACACCATATATTTT
D gene: TRBD1; V gene: TRBV25-1; clone size: few; J gene: TRBJ1-3; CDR3 protein: CASSVGQGRGNTIYF; CDR3 DNA: TGTGCCAGCAGCGTCGGACAGGGGAGAGGAAACACCATATATTTT
D gene: -; V gene: TRBV9; clone size: once; J gene: TRBJ2-6; CDR3 protein: CASGRSVRANVLTF; CDR3 DNA: TGTGCCAGCGGTAGGAGCGTTAGGGCCAACGTCCTGACTTTC
D gene: -; V gene: TRBV30; clone size: -; J gene: TRBJ2-7; CDR3 protein: CAWSSGVSYEQYF; CDR3 DNA: TGTGCCTGGAGTTCGGGAGTTAGCTACGAGCAGTACTTC